Presented here are 29 T cell receptor beta chains from one specimen sequenced in a study of T-cell memory formation after mild COVID-19. TCRdb used MiXCR to reprocess the 5' RACE reads, holding one entry per CDR3 protein. The sample has under 250,000 distinct CDR3 sequences, 9.5% seen once. The specimen sequenced was PBMCs or a T cell subset sorted from them (not recorded which). These receptors came from a young man who had mild COVID-19 (a few samples of this study predate the infection). Cell type and time point are not known.

This clonotype was seen a few times. The rearrangement links TRBV4-2 to TRBJ2-2; no reliable D call. Per germline, CDR1 LGHNA and CDR2 YNFKEQ. The CDR3 is made up of 14 amino acids. V lost 1 base to trimming and J lost 4 bases, with 7 bases between them. The CDR3 loop is CASSQGLLTGELFF. In DNA form, the CDR3 reads TGTGCCAGCAGCCAAGGCCTCCTCACCGGGGAGCTGTTTTTT.

V gene TRBV12-3 or TRBV12-4 combines with J gene TRBJ1-1; TRBD1 aligns across 8 bases. Trimming cost V 5 bases and J 10 bases; bases outside gene matches: 6. The length of the CDR3 is 12 residues. CDR3 sequence (DNA): TGTGCCAGCAGTAGCGGACAGGGACGAGCTTTCTTT. Encoded protein: CASSSGQGRAFF.

J is TRBJ2-1 and V is TRBV6-5, with 7 bases fitting TRBD2. V lost 4 bases and J lost 6; bases outside the gene matches: 12. The V gene's germline CDR1 is MNHEY and CDR2 SVGAGI. The CDR3 loop spans 16 amino acids. Here the CDR3 DNA reads TGTGCCAGCAGTTCCCGGAAAGCGGGGAGAACCAATGAGCAGTTCTTC. Translating it yields CASSSRKAGRTNEQFF.

This clonotype was counted a single time. Since a much larger clone is just one base distant, this may be a read error. V gene TRBV12-3 or TRBV12-4 combines with J gene TRBJ2-5; 10 nucleotides line up with TRBD1. The CDR3 covers 14 residues. J lost 5 bases, V lost 4 bases, and 4 bases had no gene match. The CDR3 region has the DNA TGTGCCAGCAGTTCGACAGGGGGCGAGGAGACCCAGTACTTC. Its protein is CASSSTGGEETQYF.

The chain is built from TRBV29-1 and TRBJ1-1; D is unclear. V lost 3 bases, J lost 0 bases, and 11 bases lay in between. Per the germline V gene, CDR1 is SQVTM and CDR2 is ANQGSEA. CDR3 size: 14 residues. CDR3 nucleotides: TGCAGCGTTGAGAAACAGCTCATGAACACTGAAGCTTTCTTT. Translated: CSVEKQLMNTEAFF.

This clonotype turned up a few times. CDR3 DNA sequence: TGTGCCAGCAGGAACAGGGGAGTGGCAGATACGCAGTATTTT. Its translation is CASRNRGVADTQYF. This sequence joins TRBV12-3 or TRBV12-4 and TRBJ2-3; 7 bases align to TRBD1. The CDR3 is 14 residues long. The V segment lost 6 bases and the J segment 4 bases; nucleotides outside the gene matches: 7.

This clonotype was seen more than once but under ten times. J is TRBJ1-1 and V is TRBV4-1; no definite D call. The V and J ends lost 8 bases and 2 bases respectively, with 15 bases between them. The CDR3 spans 14 residues. Germline CDR1 reads MGHRA; CDR2 reads YSYEKL. The CDR3, as DNA: TGCGCCAGCCGTAGGCCCGAGGCCAACACTGAAGCTTTCTTT. Protein: CASRRPEANTEAFF.

This clonotype was counted between two and nine times. The chain employs TRBV5-1 and TRBJ1-1, with TRBD1 identical over 7 bases. CDR3 size: 15 residues. V gave up 3 bases and J gave up 0 bases; unmatched junction bases: 5. Looked up from germline, CDR1 is SGHRS and CDR2 is YFSETQ. Here the CDR3 DNA reads TGCGCCAGCAGCTCTTACAGGGGAATGAACACTGAAGCTTTCTTT. Its protein is CASSSYRGMNTEAFF.

This clonotype was recorded at least ten times. The chain combines TRBV7-2 with TRBJ1-1; D is unclear. CDR1 and CDR2 from the germline V gene are SGHTA and FQGNSA. The CDR3 is 16 amino acids. The ends were cut back, 2 bases at V and 4 bases at J, with 17 bases in the middle. The CDR3 loop is CASSLSVPGWGTEAFF. CDR3 sequence (DNA): TGTGCCAGCAGCTTATCGGTCCCGGGTTGGGGCACTGAAGCTTTCTTT.

This clonotype was seen a handful of times. V and J are TRBV4-3 and TRBJ2-3, with no clear D. The CDR3 is 16 amino acids. In germline, CDR1 is LGHNA, CDR2 YSLEER. V gave up 0 bases and J gave up 4 bases, with 14 bases separating them. This chain's CDR3 is CASSQDFEALADTQYF. The CDR3 DNA follows: TGCGCCAGCAGCCAAGATTTTGAAGCGCTGGCAGATACGCAGTATTTT.

The rearrangement links TRBV15 to TRBJ2-3, with D uncertain. Germline V gives CDR1 LNHNV, CDR2 YYDKDF (reference sequence). CDR3 length: 12 amino acids. Trimming removed 0 bases at V and 6 bases at J, with 4 bases between. As DNA, the CDR3 is TGTGCCACCAGCAGAGAGGGGGATACGCAGTATTTT. Protein sequence: CATSREGDTQYF.

This clonotype has more than one count but fewer than ten. This sequence joins TRBV5-6 and TRBJ2-3, with 8 nucleotides matching TRBD2. V was clipped by 0 bases and J by 3 bases; unmatched bases: 6. The CDR3 runs 16 residues. CDR1 SGHDT and CDR2 YYEEEE come from the germline V gene. CDR3 in DNA: TGTGCCAGCAGCTTGGCCAGACTAGCGAAGACAGATACGCAGTATTTT. Its translation: CASSLARLAKTDTQYF.

The chain joins TRBV5-4 to TRBJ2-1, with D tentatively TRBD2 (5 bases). The length of the CDR3 is 13 residues. Germline assignment: CDR1 SGHNT and CDR2 YYREEE (reference sequence). V lost 3 bases to trimming and J lost 6 bases, with 10 bases between them. CDR3 in amino acids: CASSWELGNEQFF. The CDR3 coding sequence is TGTGCCAGCAGCTGGGAGTTAGGCAATGAGCAGTTCTTC.

CDR3: CASSPEMNTEAFF. CDR3 sequence (DNA): TGTGCCAGCTCACCAGAGATGAACACTGAAGCTTTCTTT. The genes are TRBV18 and TRBJ1-1; D is uncertain. CDR3 length: 13 residues. Per germline, CDR1 KGHSH and CDR2 LQKENI. V was cut by 2 bases and J by 0 bases, with 4 bases left in between.

In the case of this clonotype: A much bigger clone sits one base away, suggesting this may be a read error. The chain recombines TRBV6-2 or TRBV6-3 with TRBJ2-1, with a possible D match to TRBD2 (7 bases). The CDR3 length is 16 residues. The germline V gene encodes CDR1 MNHEY and CDR2 SVGEGT. CDR3 sequence: CASNPPRGASYNGQFF. DNA of the CDR3: TGTGCCAGCAATCCCCCTCGGGGGGCCTCCTACAATGGGCAGTTCTTC.

This clonotype was counted ten times or more. V gene TRBV29-1 combines with J gene TRBJ2-1; 14 bases line up with TRBD2. The V gene's germline CDR1 is SQVTM and CDR2 ANQGSEA. The J segment lost 5 bases and the V segment lost 5 bases, leaving 8 bases of the junction unmatched. This CDR3 has 16 amino acids. CDR3 protein: CSVFRTSGGSHNEQFF. The CDR3 DNA is TGCAGCGTTTTTCGGACTAGCGGGGGGTCCCACAATGAGCAGTTCTTC.

The chain has TRBV18 and TRBJ2-1; D gene uncertain. Germline V gives CDR1 KGHSH, CDR2 LQKENI. This CDR3 comprises 14 residues. Trimming took 3 bases from V and 7 from J, leaving 13 bases between them. CDR3 sequence reads: CASSPALQMNEQFF. CDR3 sequence (DNA): TGTGCCAGCTCACCGGCCCTACAAATGAATGAGCAGTTCTTC.

This clonotype was recorded at least ten times. This chain connects TRBV7-8 to TRBJ1-1; 10 bases are a match to TRBD1. Germline V gene sequence: CDR1 SGHVS, CDR2 FQNEAQ. The ends lost 2 bases at V and 4 bases at J; junction bases unmatched: 7. The CDR3 contains 16 residues. CDR3 in DNA: TGTGCCAGCAGCTTAAAGAGGGACAGGGGACGCACTGAAGCTTTCTTT. Protein: CASSLKRDRGRTEAFF.

This clonotype has more than one count but fewer than ten. This chain uses TRBV7-2 with TRBJ2-3; D remains unclear. CDR3 size: 15 residues. The ends were cut back, 3 bases at V and 1 base at J, with 11 bases in the middle. CDR1 SGHTA and CDR2 FQGNSA come from the germline V gene. The CDR3 sequence: CASSFYAAGTDTQYF. The CDR3 nucleotides read TGTGCCAGCAGCTTCTACGCCGCGGGCACAGATACGCAGTATTTT. Variable domain in full (rest from reference TRBV7-2 and TRBJ2-3): GAGVSQSPSNKVTEKGKDVELRCDPISGHTALYWYRQSLGQGLEFLIYFQGNSAPDKSGLPSDRFSAERTGGSVSTLTIQRTQQEDSAVYLCASSFYAAGTDTQYFGPGTRLTVL.

This clonotype was seen only a few times. Here the CDR3 DNA reads TGTGCCAGCTCACCATCGGTAGGACTAGCGGGGAGTAACAATGAGCAGTTCTTC. This gives the protein CASSPSVGLAGSNNEQFF. This rearrangement joins TRBV18 to TRBJ2-1; TRBD2 matches at 12 bases. Trimming took 2 bases from V and 5 from J; bases not matched to a gene: 10. Germline-derived CDR1 and CDR2 are KGHSH and LQKENI. This CDR3 is built from 18 residues.

This clonotype was found a few times. The chain carries TRBV7-3 and TRBJ1-5; 9 bases fit TRBD1. CDR3 length equals 15 residues. V shed 5 bases, J shed 7 bases, and the junction held 9 bases outside the gene matches. The germline gives CDR1 SGHTA, CDR2 FQGTGA. The CDR3 loop reads CASSLLRQGDQPQHF. The CDR3 nucleotides read TGTGCCAGCAGCCTGCTCCGACAGGGGGACCAGCCCCAGCATTTT.

At least ten counts were recorded for this clonotype. The V and J genes are TRBV29-1 and TRBJ1-1; 10 bases align to TRBD1. CDR1 and CDR2 from the germline V gene are SQVTM and ANQGSEA. V was pared by 7 bases and J by 4 bases, with 6 bases of the junction left unmatched. This CDR3 region has 13 residues. CDR3 sequence: CSAGQGVATEAFF. DNA of the CDR3: TGCAGCGCAGGACAGGGGGTAGCCACTGAAGCTTTCTTT.

This clonotype was seen at least ten times. This chain connects TRBV29-1 to TRBJ1-5; 8 bases are shared with TRBD1. Trimming took 6 bases from V and 2 from J; bases not matched to a gene: 0. CDR3 size: 12 residues. The germline CDR1 and CDR2 sequences are SQVTM and ANQGSEA. The CDR3 DNA is TGCAGCGTGGGACAGGGCAATCAGCCCCAGCATTTT. Translating gives CSVGQGNQPQHF. Combining the CDR3 with reference TRBV29-1 and TRBJ1-5 gives the whole variable domain SAVISQKPSRDICQRGTSLTIQCQVDSQVTMMFWYRQQPGQSLTLIATANQGSEATYESGFVIDKFPISRPNLTFSTLTVSNMSPEDSSIYLCSVGQGNQPQHFGDGTRLSIL.

This clonotype was counted many times. The chain couples TRBV5-1 to TRBJ2-7, with 8 positions matching TRBD1. Trimming took 2 bases from V and 1 from J; bases not matched to a gene: 11. CDR1 SGHRS and CDR2 YFSETQ come from the germline V gene. CDR3 size: 17 residues. CDR3 sequence (DNA): TGCGCCAGCAGCTTTGGCCCACAGGGGGAAGGGTCCTACGAGCAGTACTTC. Translated, it gives CASSFGPQGEGSYEQYF.

CDR3 in amino acids: CASSRSSGGSGTEAFF. The CDR3 DNA is TGTGCCAGCAGTCGCTCCTCCGGGGGAAGTGGGACTGAAGCTTTCTTT. The chain carries TRBV7-2 and TRBJ1-1; a possible D gene is TRBD1 (5 bases). V shed 6 bases and J shed 5 bases, with 22 bases lying between them. This CDR3 spans 16 amino acids. In germline, CDR1 is SGHTA, CDR2 FQGNSA.

This clonotype was counted a few times. The V and J genes are TRBV7-2 and TRBJ2-7; 11 bases line up with TRBD2. This CDR3 is built from 15 residues. Germline CDR1 reads SGHTA; CDR2 reads FQGNSA. Losses at the gene ends were 5 bases for V and 3 bases for J; bases not matched to a gene: 6. The CDR3 is CASSEFGTSGYEQYF. Here the CDR3 DNA reads TGTGCCAGCAGCGAATTCGGGACTAGCGGCTACGAGCAGTACTTC. Combining the CDR3 with reference TRBV7-2 and TRBJ2-7 gives the whole variable domain GAGVSQSPSNKVTEKGKDVELRCDPISGHTALYWYRQSLGQGLEFLIYFQGNSAPDKSGLPSDRFSAERTGGSVSTLTIQRTQQEDSAVYLCASSEFGTSGYEQYFGPGTRLTVT.

The table lists this clonotype with a few counts. The chain has TRBV12-3 or TRBV12-4 and TRBJ2-1; the D gene could be TRBD1 or TRBD2 (5 bases each). This CDR3 has 13 amino acids. With 3 bases removed from V and 6 bases from J, the gap between germline ends came to 9 bases. The CDR3 coding sequence is TGTGCCAGCAGTTTCAGAGGGGTCAATGAGCAGTTCTTC. Encoded protein: CASSFRGVNEQFF.

This clonotype came up a few times. CDR3 region: CAIRGSRDTGELFF. CDR3 bases: TGTGCCATCCGGGGGAGTAGGGACACCGGGGAGCTGTTTTTT. The chain is built from TRBV10-3 and TRBJ2-2; weak D call: TRBD2 (6 bases). This CDR3 has 14 amino acids. V shed 8 bases and J shed 3 bases, with 13 bases lying between them. Germline assignment: CDR1 ENHRY and CDR2 SYGVKD.

In its sample, this clonotype was seen many times. The chain carries TRBV9 and TRBJ1-6; D remains unclear. This CDR3 spans 13 amino acids. The ends were cut back, 3 bases at V and 3 bases at J, with 4 bases in the middle. In germline, CDR1 is SGDLS, CDR2 YYNGEE. CDR3 sequence: CASSAGYNSPLHF. Here the CDR3 DNA reads TGTGCCAGCAGCGCGGGCTATAATTCACCCCTCCACTTT.